The source of this T cell receptor beta chain is a study of molecular identifiers for immune sequencing clone quantification. Study-wide context: Five aliquots were made in replicates from the RNA of approximately 20,000 or 98,000 naive CD8 cells, and four were sequenced.

This clonotype was seen only a few times. TCRdb re-derived calls from the PCR reads in MiXCR, one entry per CDR3 protein. The table lists around 460,000 distinct CDR3 sequences, 25% of them singletons. Germline CDR1 LGHNA, CDR2 YNFKEQ. The CDR3 extends over 15 amino acids. The V end was cut by 2 bases, the J end by 1 base, with 6 bases between. The sequence came from a human donor in good health. Some libraries in this study had Jurkat cell RNA spiked in. Specimen: naive CD8+ T cells from blood, with Jurkat cell RNA spiked in. Subset of the sample: FACS-sorted CD8+CD4-CCR7+CD45RA+ naive T cells. The rearrangement links TRBV4-2 to TRBJ2-6; D is uncertain. In DNA, the CDR3 is TGTGCCAGCAGCCAAACAGATTCTGGGGCCAACGTCCTGACTTTC. It codes for CASSQTDSGANVLTF.